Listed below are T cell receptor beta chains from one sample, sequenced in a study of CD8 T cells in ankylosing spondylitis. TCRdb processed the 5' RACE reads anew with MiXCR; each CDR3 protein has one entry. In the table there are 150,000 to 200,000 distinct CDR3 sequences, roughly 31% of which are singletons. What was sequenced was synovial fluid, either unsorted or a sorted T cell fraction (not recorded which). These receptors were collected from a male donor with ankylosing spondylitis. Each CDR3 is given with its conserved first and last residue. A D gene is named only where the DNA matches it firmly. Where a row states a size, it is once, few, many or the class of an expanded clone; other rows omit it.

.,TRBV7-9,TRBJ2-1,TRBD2,CASSSGLAGAIF,TGTGCCAGCAGTTCGGGACTAGCGGGAGCCATCTTC
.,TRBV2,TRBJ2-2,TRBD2,CASVGLALTGELFF,TGTGCCAGCGTAGGACTAGCGCTCACCGGGGAGCTGTTTTTT
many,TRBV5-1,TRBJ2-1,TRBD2,CASSLGGGSSYNEQFF,TGCGCCAGCAGCTTGGGGGGCGGGAGCTCCTACAATGAGCAGTTCTTC
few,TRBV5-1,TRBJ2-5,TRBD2,CASSLAPRLATQTQYF,TGCGCCAGCAGCTTGGCACCCAGACTAGCGACCCAGACCCAGTACTTC
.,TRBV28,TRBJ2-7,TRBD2,CASSTPGGVKNEQYF,TGTGCCAGCAGTACCCCGGGAGGGGTAAAGAACGAGCAGTACTTC
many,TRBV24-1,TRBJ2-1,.,CATSFPGPNEQFF,TGTGCCACCAGCTTTCCGGGACCCAATGAGCAGTTCTTC
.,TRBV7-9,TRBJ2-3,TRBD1,CASSLGQGRQYF,TGTGCCAGCAGCTTAGGACAGGGCCGGCAGTATTTT
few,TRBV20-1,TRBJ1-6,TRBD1,CSARELGQRNSPLHF,TGCAGTGCTAGAGAACTGGGACAGCGAAATTCACCCCTCCACTTT
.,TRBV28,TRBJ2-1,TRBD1,CANRDRVKNEQFF,TGTGCCAACCGGGACAGGGTGAAAAATGAGCAGTTCTTC
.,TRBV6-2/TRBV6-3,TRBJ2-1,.,CASRNGQYNEQFF,TGTGCCAGCAGAAATGGACAGTACAATGAGCAGTTCTTC
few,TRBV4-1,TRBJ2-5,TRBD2,CASSSGTSLRETQYF,TGCGCCAGCAGCTCCGGGACTAGCTTACGGGAGACCCAGTACTTC
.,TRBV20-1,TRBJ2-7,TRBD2,CSARVSGGPRHEQYF,TGCAGTGCTAGAGTGAGCGGGGGCCCTCGGCACGAGCAGTACTTC
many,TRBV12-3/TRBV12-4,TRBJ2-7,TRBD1,CASSFRGQGSYEQYF,TGTGCCAGCAGTTTTAGGGGACAGGGGTCCTACGAGCAGTACTTC
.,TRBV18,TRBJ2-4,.,CASSPDTGAKNIQYF,TGTGCCAGCTCACCAGATACGGGGGCCAAAAACATTCAGTACTTC
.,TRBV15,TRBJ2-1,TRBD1,CATSSFGQGNAYNEQFF,TGTGCCACCAGCAGCTTTGGACAGGGCAACGCCTACAATGAGCAGTTCTTC